Described below is a single TCR beta chain sequence and its context. The antigen is undetermined. The germline V gene has CDR1 SEHNR and CDR2 FQNEAQ (reference sequence). Trimming took 5 bases from V and 0 from J; bases not matched to a gene: 5. The CDR3 is made up of 16 amino acids. The sample belongs to a study of T-cell memory formation after mild COVID-19. TCR alpha and TCR beta cDNA libraries with sample barcodes and UMIs came from 5'RACE using constant-segment primers. TCRdb called the 5' RACE reads again in MiXCR, with one record for every CDR3 protein. The table records 350,000 to 400,000 distinct CDR3 sequences, under 25% of them present only once. Overall study results and limits: The CD4+ clones that contracted clustered mainly within CM and EM, and the CD8+ clones concentrated in EMRA. From day 15 to 85, contracting clones were balanced between CD4 and CD8, whereas later expanders leaned toward CD4+. The appearance of some responding clones in pre-infection memory suggested that cross-reactive memory joined.

The chain uses TRBV7-9 and TRBJ2-1, with 9 nucleotides matching TRBD1. Material for sequencing was PBMCs or a T cell subset sorted from them (not recorded which). This clonotype originated in an adult woman who had mild COVID-19 (a few samples of this study predate the infection). Cell type and time point are not known. CDR3 nucleotides: TGTGCCAGCAGCCCCGGACAGGGGAGCTCCTACAATGAGCAGTTCTTC. Its translation: CASSPGQGSSYNEQFF. The whole variable domain, filled in from reference TRBV7-9 and TRBJ2-1, reads DTGVSQNPRHKITKRGQNVTFRCDPISEHNRLYWYRQTLGQGPEFLTYFQNEAQLEKSRLLSDRFSAERPKGSFSTLEIQRTEQGDSAMYLCASSPGQGSSYNEQFFGPGTRLTVL.